This T cell receptor beta chain was sequenced during a study of PD-1 blockade in classical Hodgkin lymphoma. The study's findings and limits: After ASCT, patients who started nivolumab under 1 year later were excluded. For complete responders, baseline diversity was comparable to that of newly diagnosed patients.

This CDR3 has 14 residues. Germline CDR1 reads LNHNV; CDR2 reads YYDKDF (reference sequence). Unmatched junction bases numbered 4, after V lost 5 bases and J lost 6 bases. Some clones are missing from TCRdb's copy, which holds only in-frame ones; the method was immunoSEQ multiplex PCR. Among some 19,000 clones listed, over 75% were seen once. Time point meaning: cycle 4 day 1 (C4D1), after 5 to 7 weeks of nivolumab. Every patient relapsed after autologous stem cell transplantation, and brentuximab vedotin exposure varied. By sample share, this clone is large. Its antigen is currently unknown. V and J are TRBV15 and TRBJ1-5, with 10 bases identical to TRBD1. This TCR was sampled from a human donor with classical Hodgkin lymphoma. The specimen was peripheral blood mononuclear cells (PBMCs), collected before the fourth cycle of nivolumab. CDR3 protein: CATSSGQGVQPQHF. In DNA, the CDR3 is TGTGCCACCAGCTCAGGACAGGGGGTTCAGCCCCAGCATTTT.